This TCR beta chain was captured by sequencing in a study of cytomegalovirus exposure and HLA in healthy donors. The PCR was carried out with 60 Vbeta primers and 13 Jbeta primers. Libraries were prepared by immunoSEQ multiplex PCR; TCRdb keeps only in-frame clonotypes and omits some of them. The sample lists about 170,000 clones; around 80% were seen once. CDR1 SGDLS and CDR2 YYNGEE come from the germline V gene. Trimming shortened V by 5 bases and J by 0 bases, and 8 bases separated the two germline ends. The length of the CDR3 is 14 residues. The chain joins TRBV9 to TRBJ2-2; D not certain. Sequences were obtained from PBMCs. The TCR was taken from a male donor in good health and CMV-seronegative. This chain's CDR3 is CASSGPANTGELFF. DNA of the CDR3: TGTGCCAGCAGTGGCCCCGCGAACACCGGGGAGCTGTTTTTT.